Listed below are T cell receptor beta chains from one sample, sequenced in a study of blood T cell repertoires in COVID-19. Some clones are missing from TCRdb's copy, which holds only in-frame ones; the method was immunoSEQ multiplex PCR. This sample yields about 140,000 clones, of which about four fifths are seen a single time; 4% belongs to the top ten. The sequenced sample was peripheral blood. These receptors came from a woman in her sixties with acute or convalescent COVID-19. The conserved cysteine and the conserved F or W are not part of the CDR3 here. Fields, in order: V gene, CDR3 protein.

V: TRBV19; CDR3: ASSETVRTNQPQH
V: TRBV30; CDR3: AGGGGYT
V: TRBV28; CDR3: ASSLGGGKNGYT
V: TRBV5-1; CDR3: ASSFSGDQPQH
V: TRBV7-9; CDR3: ASSYTGTGSYEQY
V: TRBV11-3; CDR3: ASSRDSYEQY
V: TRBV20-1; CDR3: SAIEYEQY
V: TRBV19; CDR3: ASSVRATATNEKLF
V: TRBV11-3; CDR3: ASSLGGGGNTIY
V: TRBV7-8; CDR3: ASSQLAGSYNEQF
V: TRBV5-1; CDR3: ASSSSGDETQY
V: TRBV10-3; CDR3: AISSGNPNYGYT
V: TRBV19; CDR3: ASTSAGGHHSEQF
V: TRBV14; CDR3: ASKPGQGYTGELF
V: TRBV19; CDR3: ASSLTDQPQH
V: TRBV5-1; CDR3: ASSGGTSPNEQF
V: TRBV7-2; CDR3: ASSPRTGLGEKLF
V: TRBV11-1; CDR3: ASSFRGSGPTYEQY
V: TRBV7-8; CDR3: ASSLEASGNTIY
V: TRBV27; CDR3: ASSKTSGRVGLNQPQH
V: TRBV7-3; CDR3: ASRSGTGELF
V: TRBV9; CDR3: ASRGTSGTGANVLT
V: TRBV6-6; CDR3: ASSHVTGISGYT
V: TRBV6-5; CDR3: ASSYSVARGNEQF
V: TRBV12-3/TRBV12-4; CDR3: ASTVTGAEAF
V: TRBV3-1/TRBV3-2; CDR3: ASSQTGQGAAF
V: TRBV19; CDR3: ASRDRGYGYT
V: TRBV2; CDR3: ASSLVGRYNEQF
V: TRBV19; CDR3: ASSIGGSLNSPLH